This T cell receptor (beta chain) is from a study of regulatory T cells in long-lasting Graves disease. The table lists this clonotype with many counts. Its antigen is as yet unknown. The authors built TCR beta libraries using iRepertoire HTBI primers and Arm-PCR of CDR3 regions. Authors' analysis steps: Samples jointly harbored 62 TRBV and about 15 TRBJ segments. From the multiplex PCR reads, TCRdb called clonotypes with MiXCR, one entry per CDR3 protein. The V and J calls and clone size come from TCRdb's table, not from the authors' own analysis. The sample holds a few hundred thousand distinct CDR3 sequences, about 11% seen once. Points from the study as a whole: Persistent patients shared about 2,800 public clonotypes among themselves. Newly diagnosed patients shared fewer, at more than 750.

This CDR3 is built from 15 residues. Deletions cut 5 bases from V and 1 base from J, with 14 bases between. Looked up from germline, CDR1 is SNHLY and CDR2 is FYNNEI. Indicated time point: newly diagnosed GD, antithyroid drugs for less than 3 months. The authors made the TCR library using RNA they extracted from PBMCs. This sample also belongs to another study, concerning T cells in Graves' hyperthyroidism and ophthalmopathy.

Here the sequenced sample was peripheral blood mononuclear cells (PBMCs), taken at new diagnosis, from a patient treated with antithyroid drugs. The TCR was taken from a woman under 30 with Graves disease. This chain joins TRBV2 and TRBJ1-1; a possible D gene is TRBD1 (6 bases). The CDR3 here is CASSSDRQGNTEAFF. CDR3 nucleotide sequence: TGTGCCAGCAGTTCCGACAGGCAGGGGAACACTGAAGCTTTCTTT.